The 10 T cell receptor beta chains below come from one sample, sequenced in a study of cytomegalovirus exposure and HLA in healthy donors. PCR involved 60 Vbeta and 13 Jbeta primers. Produced via immunoSEQ multiplex PCR; TCRdb's table is partial and in-frame only. This table has 150,000 to 200,000 clones, approximately 85% appearing once. What was sequenced was PBMCs. Receptors were obtained from a man younger than 35 in good health and CMV-seropositive.

The chain's CDR3 is CASSLPGPGGYTF. The DNA for the CDR3 is TGTGCCAGCAGCTTGCCAGGGCCTGGGGGCTACACCTTC. This chain uses TRBV5-6 with TRBJ1-2, with a tentative D call TRBD1 (5 bases). The CDR3 extends over 13 amino acids. Per germline, CDR1 SGHDT and CDR2 YYEEEE. With 1 base removed from V and 8 bases from J, the gap between germline ends came to 12 bases.

In this sample, this clone turned up once. The chain is built from TRBV2 and TRBJ2-7; 8 nucleotides match TRBD1. V was pared by 6 bases and J by 5 bases, with 12 bases of the junction left unmatched. The CDR3 is 15 amino acids. Germline lookup yields CDR1 SNHLY and CDR2 FYNNEI. The CDR3 sequence is CASRPTRQGTDEQYF. The CDR3 DNA sequence: TGTGCCAGCAGGCCTACTCGACAGGGGACCGACGAGCAGTACTTC.

The chain uses TRBV19 and TRBJ2-7; D might be TRBD1 (6 bases). Germline CDR1 is LNHDA and CDR2 is SQIVND (reference sequence). V was clipped by 0 bases and J by 1 base, with 22 bases between them. This CDR3 has 19 residues. The CDR3 sequence is CASSIDGLSGQLDSYEQYF. The CDR3, as DNA: TGTGCCAGTAGTATAGACGGGCTGTCAGGACAGCTTGATTCCTACGAGCAGTACTTC.

The chain combines TRBV13 with TRBJ2-2, with a tentative D call TRBD2 (6 bases). The germline CDR1 and CDR2 sequences are PRHDT and FYEKMQ (reference sequence). This CDR3 region has 13 residues. V gave up 5 bases and J gave up 4 bases, with 8 bases separating them. The CDR3 region is CASSRLVTGELFF. Here the CDR3 DNA reads TGTGCCAGCAGCCGACTAGTCACCGGGGAGCTGTTTTTT.

The rearrangement joins TRBV7-6 to TRBJ2-3; TRBD1 matches 7 bases. The germline CDR1 and CDR2 sequences are SGHVS and FNYEAQ. The CDR3 is 16 residues long. J lost 2 bases, V lost 5 bases, and 10 bases had no gene match. The CDR3 DNA is TGTGCCAGCAGCCTAGGGGGCAGGTATAACACAGATACGCAGTATTTT. This codes for CASSLGGRYNTDTQYF.

Note on this clone: The junction shows a germline mismatch at one end, possibly a read error. The chain combines TRBV29-1 with TRBJ1-2, with 9 bases that match TRBD1. Germline assignment: CDR1 SQVTM and CDR2 ANQGSEA. This CDR3 spans 13 amino acids. CDR3 residues: CSARTGEDYDYTF. Here the CDR3 DNA reads TGCAGCGCCAGGACAGGGGAAGACTATGACTACACCTTC. Full variable domain (rest looked up from reference TRBV29-1 and TRBJ1-2): SAVISQKPSRDICQRGTSLTIQCQVDSQVTMMFWYRQQPGQSLTLIATANQGSEATYESGFVIDKFPISRPNLTFSTLTVSNMSPEDSSIYLCSARTGEDYDYTFGSGTRLTVV.

The chain carries TRBV5-5 and TRBJ1-2; TRBD1 might be the D (6 bases). The V end was cut by 1 base, the J end by 8 bases, with 18 bases between. This CDR3 spans 15 amino acids. Per the germline V gene, CDR1 is SGHKS and CDR2 is YYEKEE (reference sequence). The CDR3 loop reads CASSLTGDGTWGYTF. CDR3 nucleotides: TGTGCCAGCAGCTTGACGGGTGACGGGACATGGGGCTACACCTTC.

V and J are TRBV4-2 and TRBJ2-1; 12 bases line up with TRBD2. This CDR3 contains 16 residues. Trimming removed 0 bases from V and 7 bases from J; junction bases left unmatched: 4. From germline, CDR1 is LGHNA and CDR2 YNFKEQ. The CDR3 bases are TGTGCCAGCAGCCAAGATCCTAGCGGGGGGGTTAATGAGCAGTTCTTC. It yields the protein CASSQDPSGGVNEQFF.

The V call is TRBV12-5, the J call TRBJ2-3, with D perhaps TRBD1 (5 bases). Trimming removed 6 bases at V and 2 bases at J, with 9 bases between. The length of the CDR3 is 13 residues. Germline values: CDR1 LGHNT, CDR2 FRNRAP. CDR3 sequence (DNA): TGTGCTAGTGGCCAGGGAAACACAGATACGCAGTATTTT. Protein product: CASGQGNTDTQYF.

On this clone itself: A junction boundary mismatches the germline segment, possibly from a read error. The gene calls are TRBV6-5 and TRBJ2-4; tentative D call: TRBD1 (6 bases). The CDR3 totals 13 residues. The V gene's germline CDR1 is MNHEY and CDR2 SVGAGI. The CDR3 DNA follows: TGTGCCAGCGGGGACACAACTAAAAACAGTCAGTACTTC. Translated: CASGDTTKNSQYF.